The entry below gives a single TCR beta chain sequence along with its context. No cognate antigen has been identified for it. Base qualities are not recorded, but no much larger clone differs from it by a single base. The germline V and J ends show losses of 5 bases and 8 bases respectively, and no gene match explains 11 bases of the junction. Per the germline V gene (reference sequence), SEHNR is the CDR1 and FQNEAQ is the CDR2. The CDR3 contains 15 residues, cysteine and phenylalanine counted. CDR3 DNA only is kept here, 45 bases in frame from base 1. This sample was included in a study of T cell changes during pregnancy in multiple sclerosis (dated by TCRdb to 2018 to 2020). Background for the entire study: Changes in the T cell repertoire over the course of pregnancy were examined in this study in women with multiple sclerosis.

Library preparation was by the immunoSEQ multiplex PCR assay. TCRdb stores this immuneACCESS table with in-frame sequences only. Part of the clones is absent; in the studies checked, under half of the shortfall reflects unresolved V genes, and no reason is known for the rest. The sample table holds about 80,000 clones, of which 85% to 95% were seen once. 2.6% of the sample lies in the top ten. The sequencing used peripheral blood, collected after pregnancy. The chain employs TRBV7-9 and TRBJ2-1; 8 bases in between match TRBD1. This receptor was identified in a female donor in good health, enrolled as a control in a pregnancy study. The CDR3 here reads CASSVLGQALDEQFF. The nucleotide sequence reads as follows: TGTGCCAGCAGCGTCTTGGGACAGGCTCTCGATGAGCAGTTCTTC.